This T cell receptor (beta chain) was sequenced during a study of molecular identifiers for immune sequencing clone quantification. Findings of the study overall: Reportedly, one cell's Jurkat TCR RNA was detected within 1,100,000 naive CD8 cells.

This clonotype was observed many times. Its antigen remains unknown. The V and J ends lost 0 bases and 4 bases respectively, with 11 bases between them. From germline, CDR1 is SGHDN and CDR2 FVKESK. The CDR3 consists of 15 residues. Each CDR3 protein is one row after TCRdb ran MiXCR on the PCR reads. The profile covers about 97,000 distinct CDR3 sequences, with approximately 24% appearing a single time and about 0.94% taken by the ten largest. V is TRBV14 and J is TRBJ2-3, with D maybe TRBD2 (6 bases). The sequenced sample was naive CD8+ T cells from blood, with Jurkat cell RNA spiked in. As to subset: FACS-sorted CD8+CD4-CCR7+CD45RA+ naive T cells. The receptor was isolated from a human donor in good health. Some libraries in this study had Jurkat cell RNA spiked in. This chain's CDR3 is CASSQDRRGPDTQYF. The CDR3 DNA sequence: TGTGCCAGCAGCCAAGATCGGAGGGGCCCAGATACGCAGTATTTT.